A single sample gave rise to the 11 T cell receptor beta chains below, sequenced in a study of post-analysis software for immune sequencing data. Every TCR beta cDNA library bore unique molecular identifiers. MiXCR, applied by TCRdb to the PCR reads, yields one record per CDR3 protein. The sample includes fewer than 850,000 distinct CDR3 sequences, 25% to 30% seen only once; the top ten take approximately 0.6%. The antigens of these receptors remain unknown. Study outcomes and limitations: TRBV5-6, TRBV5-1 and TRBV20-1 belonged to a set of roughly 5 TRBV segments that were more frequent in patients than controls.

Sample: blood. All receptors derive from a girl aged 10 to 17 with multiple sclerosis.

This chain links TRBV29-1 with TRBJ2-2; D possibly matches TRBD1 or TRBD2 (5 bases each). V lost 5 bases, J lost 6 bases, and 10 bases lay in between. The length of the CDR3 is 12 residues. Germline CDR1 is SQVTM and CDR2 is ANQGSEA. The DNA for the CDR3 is TGCAGCGTTACAGAGGGGCCCGGGGAGCTGTTTTTT. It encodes CSVTEGPGELFF.

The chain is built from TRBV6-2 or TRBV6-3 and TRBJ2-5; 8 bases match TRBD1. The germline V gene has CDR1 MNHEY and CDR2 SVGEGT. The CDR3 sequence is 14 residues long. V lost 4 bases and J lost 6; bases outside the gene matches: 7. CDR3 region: CASSLGQATKTQYF. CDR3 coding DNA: TGTGCCAGCAGTTTGGGACAGGCGACGAAGACCCAGTACTTC.

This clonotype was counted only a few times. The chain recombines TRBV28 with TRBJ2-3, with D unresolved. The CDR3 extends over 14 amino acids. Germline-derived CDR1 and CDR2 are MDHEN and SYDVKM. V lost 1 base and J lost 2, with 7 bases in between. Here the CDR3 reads CASSLSKPTDTQYF. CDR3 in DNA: TGTGCCAGCAGTTTATCGAAACCCACAGATACGCAGTATTTT. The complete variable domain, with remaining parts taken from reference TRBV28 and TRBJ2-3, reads DVKVTQSSRYLVKRTGEKVFLECVQDMDHENMFWYRQDPGLGLRLIYFSYDVKMKEKGDIPEGYSVSREKKERFSLILESASTNQTSMYLCASSLSKPTDTQYFGPGTRLTVL.

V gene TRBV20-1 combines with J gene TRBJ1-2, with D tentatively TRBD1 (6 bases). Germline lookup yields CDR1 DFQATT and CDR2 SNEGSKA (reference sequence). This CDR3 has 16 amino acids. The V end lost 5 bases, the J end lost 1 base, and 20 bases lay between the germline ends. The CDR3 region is CSAGSGGLRLNYGYTF. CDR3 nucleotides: TGCAGTGCTGGGAGCGGGGGCCTTCGCCTTAACTATGGCTACACCTTC.

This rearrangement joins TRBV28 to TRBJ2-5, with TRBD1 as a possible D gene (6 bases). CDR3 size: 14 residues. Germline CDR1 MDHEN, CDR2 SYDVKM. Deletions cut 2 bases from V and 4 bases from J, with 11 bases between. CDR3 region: CASSLTGIGETQYF. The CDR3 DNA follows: TGTGCCAGCAGTTTAACAGGGATAGGAGAGACCCAGTACTTC.

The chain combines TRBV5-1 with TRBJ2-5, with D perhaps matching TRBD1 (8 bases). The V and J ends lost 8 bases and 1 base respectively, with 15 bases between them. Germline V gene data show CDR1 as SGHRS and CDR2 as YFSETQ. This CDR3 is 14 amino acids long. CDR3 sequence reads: CASKTGGGQETQYF. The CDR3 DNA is TGCGCCAGTAAAACAGGGGGGGGCCAAGAGACCCAGTACTTC.

The CDR3: CASSLSAVGLGETQYF. In DNA, the CDR3 is TGTGCCAGCAGTTTATCAGCCGTAGGGTTAGGGGAGACCCAGTACTTC. The rearrangement joins TRBV12-3 or TRBV12-4 to TRBJ2-5; D not certain. The V and J ends lost 2 bases and 5 bases respectively, with 18 bases between them. The CDR3 covers 16 residues.

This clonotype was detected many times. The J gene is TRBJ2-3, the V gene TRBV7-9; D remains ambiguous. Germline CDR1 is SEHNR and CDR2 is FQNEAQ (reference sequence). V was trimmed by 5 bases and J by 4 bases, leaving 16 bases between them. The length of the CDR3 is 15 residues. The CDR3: CASSPRGGKADTQYF. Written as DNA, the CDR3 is TGTGCCAGCAGCCCGAGAGGTGGGAAAGCAGATACGCAGTATTTT.

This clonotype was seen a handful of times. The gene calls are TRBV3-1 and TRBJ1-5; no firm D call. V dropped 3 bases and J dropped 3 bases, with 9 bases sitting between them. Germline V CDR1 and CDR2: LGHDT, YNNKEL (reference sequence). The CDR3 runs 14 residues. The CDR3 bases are TGTGCCAGCAGCCAGGGAATCAACAATCAGCCCCAGCATTTT. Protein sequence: CASSQGINNQPQHF.

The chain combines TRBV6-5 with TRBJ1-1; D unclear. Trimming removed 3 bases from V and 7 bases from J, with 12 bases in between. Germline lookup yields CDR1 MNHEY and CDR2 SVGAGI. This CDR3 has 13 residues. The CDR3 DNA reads TGTGCCAGCAGTTATCGGGGTCGTCTTGAAGCTTTCTTT. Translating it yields CASSYRGRLEAFF.

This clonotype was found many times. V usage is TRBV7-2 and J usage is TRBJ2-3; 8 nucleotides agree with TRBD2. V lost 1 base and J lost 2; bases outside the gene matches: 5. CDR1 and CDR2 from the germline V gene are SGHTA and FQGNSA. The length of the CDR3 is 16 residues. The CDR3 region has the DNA TGTGCCAGCAGCTTAGGCGGGGGGCCCTCCACAGATACGCAGTATTTT. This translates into CASSLGGGPSTDTQYF.